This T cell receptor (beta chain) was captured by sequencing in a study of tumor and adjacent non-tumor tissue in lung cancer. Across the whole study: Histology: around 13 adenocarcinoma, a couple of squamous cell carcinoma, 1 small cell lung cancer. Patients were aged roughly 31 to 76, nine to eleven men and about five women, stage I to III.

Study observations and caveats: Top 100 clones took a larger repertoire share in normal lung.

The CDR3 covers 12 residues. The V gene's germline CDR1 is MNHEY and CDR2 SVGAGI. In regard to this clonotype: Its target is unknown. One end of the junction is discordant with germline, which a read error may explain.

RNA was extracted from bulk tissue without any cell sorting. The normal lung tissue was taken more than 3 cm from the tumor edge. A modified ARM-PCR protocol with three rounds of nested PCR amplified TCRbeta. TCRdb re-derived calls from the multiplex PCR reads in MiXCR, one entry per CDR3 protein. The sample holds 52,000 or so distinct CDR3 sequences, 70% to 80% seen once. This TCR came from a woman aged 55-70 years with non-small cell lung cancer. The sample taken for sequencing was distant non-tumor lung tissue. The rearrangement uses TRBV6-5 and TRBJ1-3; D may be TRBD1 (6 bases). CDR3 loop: CASNGGGSTIYF. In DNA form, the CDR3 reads TGTGCCAGCAATGGAGGGGGAAGCACCATATATTTT.